The TCR beta chain under discussion was sequenced for a study of CXCR3-negative and CXCR3-positive naive CD8 T cells. General observations from the study: Freshly isolated PBMCs were used in most assays, given partial CXCR3 loss after freezing. Against CXCR3-negative naive cells, CXCR3-positive naive cells showed more hydrophobic TRB CDR3s.

TRB cDNA was prepared as libraries by UMI-labeled 5' RACE. No DNA is given; TCRdb re-called the 5' RACE reads and lists each CDR3 protein once. Recorded for this sample: about 120,000 distinct CDR3 sequences. Regarding this clonotype: The antigen is undetermined.

Sequences were obtained from naive CXCR3+ CD8+ T cells from blood. Regarding subset: CD45RO-CCR7+CD27+CD95- naive CD8+ T cells expressing CXCR3 (TNR3+). This clonotype was sampled from a human donor in good health. Some clones in this sample may be carry-over from other donors' samples.

The CDR3 spells CSVEDLASPYNEQFF. The V gene is TRBV29-1, the J gene TRBJ2-1; without DNA, the TCRdb call of TRBD1 cannot be checked. Looked up from germline, CDR1 is SQVTM and CDR2 is ANQGSEA. This CDR3 has 15 amino acids.